The following is a T cell receptor beta chain sequence with its context. Its matching antigen is unknown. Here immunoSEQ multiplex PCR was the method, and the copy in TCRdb shows in-frame clones only, minus some. The profile shows some 200,000 clones, over 85% of them singletons. These data are taken from a study of T cell responses to AZD1222 COVID-19 vaccine. Study-level information: Pooled together were second doses at about 4 or about 12 weeks.

Findings of the study overall: The study found vaccine-associated CD4 TCRs spanning spike, dominant at 160-218 and 743-854. A mostly white British donor set with more females was recruited, and clonal diversity was possibly underestimated. Among AZD1222 vaccinees, only six or seven were seropositive at baseline.

Losses at the gene ends were 5 bases for V and 2 bases for J; bases not matched to a gene: 12. Germline V lookup: CDR1 SEHNR, CDR2 FQNEAQ (reference sequence). The CDR3 has 19 residues. The origin of this receptor is an adult in good health. The source was peripheral blood, collected on day 0 of AZD1222 vaccination. This chain uses TRBV7-9 with TRBJ2-7, with 16 bases identical to TRBD2. CDR3 DNA sequence: TGTGCCAGCAGCCGTCAACCTGGGACTAGCGGGAGGGTTCCCTACGAGCAGTACTTC. Its translation is CASSRQPGTSGRVPYEQYF.